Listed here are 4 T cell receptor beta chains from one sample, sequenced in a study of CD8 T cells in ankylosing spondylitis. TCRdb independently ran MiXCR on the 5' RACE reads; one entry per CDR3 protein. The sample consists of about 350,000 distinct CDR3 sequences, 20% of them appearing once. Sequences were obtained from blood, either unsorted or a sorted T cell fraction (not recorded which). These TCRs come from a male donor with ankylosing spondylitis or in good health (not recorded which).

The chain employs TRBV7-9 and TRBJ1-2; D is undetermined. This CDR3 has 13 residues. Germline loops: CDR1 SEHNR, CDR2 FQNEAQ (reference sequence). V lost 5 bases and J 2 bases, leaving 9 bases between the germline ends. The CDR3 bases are TGTGCCAGCAGCCGGACGGAGAACTATGGCTACACCTTC. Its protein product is CASSRTENYGYTF.

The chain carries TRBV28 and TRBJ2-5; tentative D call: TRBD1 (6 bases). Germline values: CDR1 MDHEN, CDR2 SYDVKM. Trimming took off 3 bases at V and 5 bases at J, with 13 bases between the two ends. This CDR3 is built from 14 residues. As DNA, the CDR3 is TGTGCCAGCAGTTTTTTCGACCAGGGGGAGACCCAGTACTTC. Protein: CASSFFDQGETQYF.

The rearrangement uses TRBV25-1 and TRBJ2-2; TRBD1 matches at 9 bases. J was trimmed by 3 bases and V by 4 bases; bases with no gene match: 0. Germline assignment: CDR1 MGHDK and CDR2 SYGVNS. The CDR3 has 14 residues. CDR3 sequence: CASSGDRDTGELFF. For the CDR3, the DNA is TGTGCCAGCAGTGGGGACAGGGACACCGGGGAGCTGTTTTTT.

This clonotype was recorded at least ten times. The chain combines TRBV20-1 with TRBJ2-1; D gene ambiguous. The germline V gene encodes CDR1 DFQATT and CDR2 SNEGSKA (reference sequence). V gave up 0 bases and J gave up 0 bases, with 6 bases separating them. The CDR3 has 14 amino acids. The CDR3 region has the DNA TGCAGTGCTAGAGATCTCAGCTCCTACAATGAGCAGTTCTTC. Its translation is CSARDLSSYNEQFF.